This TCR beta chain came from a study of T cells in narcolepsy. Study results and limitations: Reportedly, autoreactive clonotypes were serially detected in patients' blood but not controls'. Autoreactive HCRT-specific and TRIB2-specific clonotypes were marked in same-patient CSF-versus-blood CD4+ comparisons.

The assay was immunoSEQ multiplex PCR, and TCRdb's table has in-frame clones only and misses some. The repertoire holds some 13,000 clones, with roughly nine tenths as singletons. Germline V gene data show CDR1 as LNHDA and CDR2 as SQIVND (reference sequence). The length of the CDR3 is 19 residues. J lost 6 bases, V lost 4 bases, and 20 bases had no gene match. To note about this clone: Antigen specificity is unknown.

The chain has TRBV19 and TRBJ2-3, with 9 bases lining up with TRBD2. This sequence originates from a human donor with narcolepsy. The sample was CD45RA- memory CD4+ T cells from PBMCs. As DNA, the CDR3 is TGTGCCAGTAGTAACGGGGTTGTATTCACTAGCGGGCAATGGGATACGCAGTATTTT. As protein: CASSNGVVFTSGQWDTQYF.